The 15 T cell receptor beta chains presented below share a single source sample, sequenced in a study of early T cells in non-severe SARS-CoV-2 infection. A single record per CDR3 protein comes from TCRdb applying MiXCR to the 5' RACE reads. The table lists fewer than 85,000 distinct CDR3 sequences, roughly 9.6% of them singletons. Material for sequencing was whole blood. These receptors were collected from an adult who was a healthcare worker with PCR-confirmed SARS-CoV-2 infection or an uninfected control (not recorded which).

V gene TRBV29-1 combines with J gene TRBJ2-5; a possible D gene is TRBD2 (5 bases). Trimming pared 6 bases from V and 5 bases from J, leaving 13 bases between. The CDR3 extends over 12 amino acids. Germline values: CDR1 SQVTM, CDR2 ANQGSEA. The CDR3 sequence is CSVEDSPETQYF. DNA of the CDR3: TGCAGCGTAGAGGACTCGCCGGAGACCCAGTACTTC.

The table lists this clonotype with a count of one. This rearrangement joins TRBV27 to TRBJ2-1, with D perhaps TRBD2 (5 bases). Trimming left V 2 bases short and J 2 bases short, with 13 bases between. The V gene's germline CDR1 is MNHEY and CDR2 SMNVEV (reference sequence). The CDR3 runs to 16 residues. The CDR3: CASSLSGAPPYNEQFF. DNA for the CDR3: TGTGCCAGCAGTTTAAGCGGCGCGCCCCCCTACAATGAGCAGTTCTTC.

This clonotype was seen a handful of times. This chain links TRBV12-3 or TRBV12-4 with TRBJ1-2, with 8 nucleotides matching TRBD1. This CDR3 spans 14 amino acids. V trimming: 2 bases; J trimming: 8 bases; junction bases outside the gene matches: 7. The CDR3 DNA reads TGTGCCAGCAGTTTAAGGTCCAGGGGGCGCGGCTACACCTTC. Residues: CASSLRSRGRGYTF.

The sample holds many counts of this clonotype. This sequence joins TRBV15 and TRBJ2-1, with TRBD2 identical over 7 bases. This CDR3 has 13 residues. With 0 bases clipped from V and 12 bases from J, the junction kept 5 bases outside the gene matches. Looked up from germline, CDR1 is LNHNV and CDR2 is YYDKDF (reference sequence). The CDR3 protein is CATSRDGRGRQFF. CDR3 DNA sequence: TGTGCCACCAGCAGAGATGGGAGGGGTCGGCAGTTCTTC.

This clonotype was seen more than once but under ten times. The CDR3 coding sequence is TGTGCCAGCAGTGATTCGGCCCGCCGAACCCGTGAGCAGTTCTTC. It yields the protein CASSDSARRTREQFF. This chain joins TRBV6-4 and TRBJ2-1; unclear D gene. Trimming removed 3 bases from V and 9 bases from J, with 18 bases in between. CDR1 is MRHNA, CDR2 SNTAGT, per germline. The CDR3 totals 15 residues.

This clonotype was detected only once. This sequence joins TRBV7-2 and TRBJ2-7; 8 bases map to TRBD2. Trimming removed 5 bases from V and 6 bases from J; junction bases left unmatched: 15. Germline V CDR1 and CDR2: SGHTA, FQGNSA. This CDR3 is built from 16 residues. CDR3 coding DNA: TGTGCCAGCAGCCCGTTCGGCGGGAGGAACACCCCCGAGCAGTACTTC. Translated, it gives CASSPFGGRNTPEQYF.

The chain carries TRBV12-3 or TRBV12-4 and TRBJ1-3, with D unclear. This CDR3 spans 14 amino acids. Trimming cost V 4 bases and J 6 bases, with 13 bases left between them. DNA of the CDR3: TGTGCCAGCAGTTCAGCTGGGCCCGCAAACACCATATATTTT. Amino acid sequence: CASSSAGPANTIYF.

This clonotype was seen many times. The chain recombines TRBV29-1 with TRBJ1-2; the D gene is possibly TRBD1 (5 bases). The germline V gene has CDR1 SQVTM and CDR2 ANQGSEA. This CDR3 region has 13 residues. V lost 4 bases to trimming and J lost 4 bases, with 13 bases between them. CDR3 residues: CSVGVPGSYGYTF. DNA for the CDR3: TGCAGCGTTGGTGTGCCAGGGAGCTATGGCTACACCTTC.

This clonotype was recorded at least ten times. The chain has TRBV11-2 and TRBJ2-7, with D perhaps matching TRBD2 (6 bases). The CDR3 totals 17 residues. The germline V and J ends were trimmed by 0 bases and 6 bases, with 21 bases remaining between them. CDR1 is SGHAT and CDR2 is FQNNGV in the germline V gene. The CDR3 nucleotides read TGTGCCAGCAGCTTAGAGGGGAGGAGGGCATACGGCGGCGAGCAGTACTTC. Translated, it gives CASSLEGRRAYGGEQYF. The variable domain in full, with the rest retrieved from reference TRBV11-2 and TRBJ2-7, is EAGVAQSPRYKIIEKRQSVAFWCNPISGHATLYWYQQILGQGPKLLIQFQNNGVVDDSQLPKDRFSAERLKGVDSTLKIQPAKLEDSAVYLCASSLEGRRAYGGEQYFGPGTRLTVT.

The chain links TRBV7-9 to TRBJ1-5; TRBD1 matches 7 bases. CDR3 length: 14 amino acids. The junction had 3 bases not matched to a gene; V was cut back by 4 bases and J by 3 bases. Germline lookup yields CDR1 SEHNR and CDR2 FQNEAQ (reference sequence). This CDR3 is CASSSGQLNQPQHF. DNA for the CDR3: TGTGCCAGCAGCTCGGGACAGCTCAATCAGCCCCAGCATTTT.

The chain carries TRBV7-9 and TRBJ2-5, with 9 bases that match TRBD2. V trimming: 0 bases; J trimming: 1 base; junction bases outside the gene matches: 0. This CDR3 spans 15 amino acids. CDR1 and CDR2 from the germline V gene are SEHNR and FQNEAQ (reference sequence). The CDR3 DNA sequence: TGTGCCAGCAGCTTAGCACTAGCGGGCCAAGAGACCCAGTACTTC. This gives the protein CASSLALAGQETQYF.

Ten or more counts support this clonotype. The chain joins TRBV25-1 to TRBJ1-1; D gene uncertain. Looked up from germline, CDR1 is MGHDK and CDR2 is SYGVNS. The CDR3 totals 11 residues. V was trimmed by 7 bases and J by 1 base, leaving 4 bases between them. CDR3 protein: CASIRNTEAFF. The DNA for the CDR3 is TGTGCCAGCATCAGGAACACTGAAGCTTTCTTT. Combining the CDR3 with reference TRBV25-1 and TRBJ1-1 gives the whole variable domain EADIYQTPRYLVIGTGKKITLECSQTMGHDKMYWYQQDPGMELHLIHYSYGVNSTEKGDLSSESTVSRIRTEHFPLTLESARPSHTSQYLCASIRNTEAFFGQGTRLTVV.

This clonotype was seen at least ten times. The CDR3 is CASSVGTGAIGELFF. The CDR3 region has the DNA TGCGCCAGCAGTGTTGGGACAGGGGCCATCGGGGAGCTGTTTTTT. The chain employs TRBV10-1 and TRBJ2-2; 10 bases are shared with TRBD1. Unmatched junction bases numbered 6, after V lost 4 bases and J lost 7 bases. Germline values: CDR1 WNHNN, CDR2 SYGVQD (reference sequence). This CDR3 region has 15 residues.

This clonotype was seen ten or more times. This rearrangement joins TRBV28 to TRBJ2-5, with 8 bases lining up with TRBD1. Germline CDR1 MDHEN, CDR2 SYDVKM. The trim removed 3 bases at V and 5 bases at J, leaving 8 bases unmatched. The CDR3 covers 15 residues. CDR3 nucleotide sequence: TGTGCCAGCAGTTTCCTCTGGGCAGGGGGCGAGACCCAGTACTTC. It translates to CASSFLWAGGETQYF.

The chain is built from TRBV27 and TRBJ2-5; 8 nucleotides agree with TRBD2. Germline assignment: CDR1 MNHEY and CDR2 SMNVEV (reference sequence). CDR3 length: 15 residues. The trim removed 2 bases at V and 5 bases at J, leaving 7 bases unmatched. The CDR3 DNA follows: TGTGCCAGCAGTTTAGAGGGCGGGAGGCGGGAGACCCAGTACTTC. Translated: CASSLEGGRRETQYF.